Each of the 13 T cell receptor beta chains below was sequenced from the same sample in a study of CD8 T cells in Susac syndrome. With random hexamers, about 0.45 to 1 ug RNA was reverse transcribed. TCRdb re-derived calls from the immunoSEQ multiplex PCR reads in MiXCR, one entry per CDR3 protein. The repertoire includes 180,000 or so distinct CDR3 sequences, about 94% of them detected once, and under 0.095% sits in the top ten. Sequencing was done on a sample of CD4+ T cells from PBMCs. The receptors were sampled from a human donor with multiple sclerosis.

The V gene is TRBV30, the J gene TRBJ1-4, with TRBD1 identical over 7 bases. With V trimmed by 5 bases and J by 7 bases, 4 bases remained unmatched. In germline, CDR1 is GTSNPN, CDR2 SVGIG (reference sequence). This CDR3 is built from 12 residues. The CDR3 DNA is TGTGCCTGGGAAAACAGGGGTGAAAAACTGTTTTTT. It encodes CAWENRGEKLFF.

The chain links TRBV7-2 to TRBJ1-5; D is uncertain. This CDR3 comprises 15 residues. V was trimmed by 6 bases and J by 0 bases, leaving 12 bases between them. CDR1 is SGHTA, CDR2 FQGNSA, per germline. This chain's CDR3 is CASSYAGSSNQPQHF. DNA of the CDR3: TGTGCCAGCAGTTACGCCGGGAGTAGCAATCAGCCCCAGCATTTT.

The V and J genes are TRBV20-1 and TRBJ2-7; D may match TRBD1 or TRBD2 (6 bases each). The CDR3 runs to 14 residues. Between the trimmed V and J ends, which lost 7 bases and 4 bases, there was a span of 20 bases. Looked up from germline, CDR1 is DFQATT and CDR2 is SNEGSKA (reference sequence). CDR3 sequence: CSVRGGHLGYEQYF. CDR3 sequence (DNA): TGCAGTGTCAGGGGAGGCCATCTCGGATACGAGCAGTACTTC.

The chain joins TRBV24-1 to TRBJ2-1, with 9 bases that match TRBD2. There are 18 residues in the CDR3. Germline values: CDR1 KGHDR, CDR2 SFDVKD. V was clipped by 5 bases and J by 8 bases; unmatched bases: 18. The CDR3 spells CATSAPSAGGGANDEQFF. CDR3 bases: TGTGCCACCAGTGCCCCCTCGGCTGGCGGGGGGGCGAACGATGAGCAGTTCTTC.

V is TRBV30 and J is TRBJ1-6; D is perhaps TRBD1 (5 bases). Trimming left V 0 bases short and J 10 bases short, with 7 bases between. Looked up from germline, CDR1 is GTSNPN and CDR2 is SVGIG (reference sequence). The CDR3 spans 12 residues. The CDR3 bases are TGTGCCTGGAGTGTACGGGGGTCACCCCTCCACTTT. As protein: CAWSVRGSPLHF.

V gene TRBV25-1 combines with J gene TRBJ2-7; possible D gene TRBD2, 6 bases. The germline V gene has CDR1 MGHDK and CDR2 SYGVNS. The CDR3 spans 13 residues. Trimming removed 2 bases from V and 12 bases from J, with 17 bases in between. The CDR3 protein is CASSEPGLGGRYF. In DNA, the CDR3 is TGTGCCAGCAGTGAACCAGGGCTCGGGGGTCGGTACTTC.

CDR3 sequence (DNA): TGTGCCAGCAGCTCAGACTTCTACGAGCAGTACTTC. Residues: CASSSDFYEQYF. J is TRBJ2-7 and V is TRBV11-2; unclear D gene. This CDR3 is 12 amino acids long. The germline V and J ends were trimmed by 4 bases and 3 bases, with 7 bases remaining between them. CDR1 is SGHAT and CDR2 is FQNNGV in the germline V gene.

V is TRBV20-1 and J is TRBJ1-5; 9 nucleotides agree with TRBD1. The CDR3 sequence is 15 residues long. The J segment lost 2 bases and the V segment lost 4 bases, leaving 6 bases of the junction unmatched. Looked up from germline, CDR1 is DFQATT and CDR2 is SNEGSKA (reference sequence). The CDR3 here is CSATPRTGGNQPQHF. CDR3 nucleotides: TGCAGTGCTACCCCCCGGACAGGGGGCAATCAGCCCCAGCATTTT.

The chain couples TRBV7-9 to TRBJ2-5, with a tentative D call TRBD2 (5 bases). V was pared by 10 bases and J by 7 bases, with 10 bases between. The germline V gene encodes CDR1 SEHNR and CDR2 FQNEAQ (reference sequence). The CDR3 is 10 amino acids. In DNA, the CDR3 is TGTGCCACCGGAGGTGGGACCCAGTACTTC. Translating it yields CATGGGTQYF.

This chain joins TRBV7-2 and TRBJ2-7; 11 bases map to TRBD2. The junction had 9 bases not matched to a gene; V was cut back by 5 bases and J by 6 bases. There are 15 residues in the CDR3. Germline values: CDR1 SGHTA, CDR2 FQGNSA. In DNA, the CDR3 is TGTGCCAGCAGCGGTGGGACTAGCGGTACGATCGAGCAGTACTTC. Translated, it gives CASSGGTSGTIEQYF. The full variable domain, completed using reference TRBV7-2 and TRBJ2-7, is GAGVSQSPSNKVTEKGKDVELRCDPISGHTALYWYRQSLGQGLEFLIYFQGNSAPDKSGLPSDRFSAERTGGSVSTLTIQRTQQEDSAVYLCASSGGTSGTIEQYFGPGTRLTVT.

This chain links TRBV7-3 with TRBJ1-1, with D maybe TRBD1 (5 bases). From germline, CDR1 is SGHTA and CDR2 FQGTGA. The CDR3 spans 13 residues. V lost 5 bases and J 4 bases, leaving 11 bases between the germline ends. Here the CDR3 DNA reads TGTGCCAGCAGCGTGAAAGGGACCACTGAAGCTTTCTTT. This codes for CASSVKGTTEAFF.

J is TRBJ1-2 and V is TRBV30, with no clear D. The V gene's germline CDR1 is GTSNPN and CDR2 SVGIG (reference sequence). CDR3 size: 11 residues. V was shortened by 3 bases and J by 2 bases, with 4 bases between the two germline ends. CDR3 amino acids: CAWSANYGYTF. In nucleotides, the CDR3 is TGTGCCTGGAGCGCCAACTATGGCTACACCTTC.

This rearrangement joins TRBV29-1 to TRBJ2-3; D remains unclear. V was clipped by 1 base and J by 0 bases, with 8 bases between them. The CDR3 loop spans 14 amino acids. Germline V CDR1 and CDR2: SQVTM, ANQGSEA. The CDR3 DNA is TGCAGCGTTGAAGGGATCCATAGCACAGATACGCAGTATTTT. Its translation is CSVEGIHSTDTQYF.